This TCR beta chain was identified during a study of blood T cell repertoires in COVID-19. Overall study: Material from acute and convalescent COVID-19 was sourced from the United States, Italy and Spain.

The CDR3 runs to 15 residues. V was shortened by 3 bases and J by 4 bases, with 12 bases between the two germline ends. Germline V gives CDR1 WNHNN, CDR2 SYGVQD (reference sequence). In this sample, this clone turned up a few times. Data came from immunoSEQ multiplex PCR; TCRdb stores just in-frame clones and leaves some out. The repertoire has 50,000 to 75,000 clones, almost 90% of them found once; the top ten carry roughly 23%. Specimen: peripheral blood. The chain is built from TRBV10-1 and TRBJ2-2, with a weak D call TRBD2 (7 bases). This sequence was found in a woman in her fifties or sixties with active or convalescent COVID-19. DNA for the CDR3: TGCGCCAGCAGTGATGGCGGGGGCCCCACCGGGGAGCTGTTTTTT. Amino acid sequence: CASSDGGGPTGELFF.